This T cell receptor (beta chain) was found in a study of early T cells in non-severe SARS-CoV-2 infection. Looking at the study overall: Bulk RNA taken from unsorted whole blood was sequenced, leaving chains unpaired.

Notes on this clonotype: Its antigen is unidentified.

Germline values: CDR1 MNHNY, CDR2 SVGAGI (reference sequence). The CDR3 is made up of 16 amino acids. The V gene lost 5 bases and the J gene lost 0 bases, with 13 bases spanning the gap. Unique molecular identifier tags were affixed to discrete cDNA molecules. TCRdb called the 5' RACE reads again in MiXCR, with one record for every CDR3 protein. The sample yields approximately 63,000 distinct CDR3 sequences, 5% to 6.5% seen once. Study-wide findings and caveats: VDJdb matching skewed toward anti-spike CD8 responses, missing private and CD4 specificities.

This sequence joins TRBV6-6 and TRBJ1-4; D perhaps matches TRBD1 (5 bases). The sequencing used whole blood, collected at baseline. The sequence derives from an adult who was a healthcare worker with PCR-confirmed SARS-CoV-2 infection or an uninfected control (not recorded which). The CDR3 spells CASSNRRTPTNEKLFF. Written as DNA, the CDR3 is TGTGCCAGCAGTAACCGTAGGACACCAACTAATGAAAAACTGTTTTTT.